This T cell receptor (beta chain) was recovered during a study of shared clonotypes between healthy human individuals. After removal of 0 bases from V and 3 bases from J, the junction contained 3 bases not matched to a gene. The CDR3 has 15 amino acids. In germline, CDR1 is SEHNR, CDR2 FQNEAQ (reference sequence). Terminally differentiated effector memory CD45RA+ cells were excluded by CCR7 positive selection of CD45RO-negative cells. Healthy HIV-negative adults without recent acute infections or vaccinations served as donors. TCRdb's table, derived via immunoSEQ multiplex PCR, lists solely in-frame clones and lacks some. Of around 2,000,000 clones in the sample, approximately 94% were seen once.

This receptor was taken from a man younger than 35 in good health. The gene calls are TRBV7-9 and TRBJ2-7; 9 nucleotides line up with TRBD1. Sequencing was done on a sample of naive CD8+ T cells sorted from blood. DNA of the CDR3: TGTGCCAGCAGCTTAGCAGGGGACAGGGTCTACGAGCAGTACTTC. It yields the protein CASSLAGDRVYEQYF.